Here is one T cell receptor (beta chain) with its context. Its binding antigen is unknown. Base qualities are missing; no much larger clone stands one base away. The record originates from a study of CD8 T cells in Susac syndrome (dated by TCRdb to the late 2010s). Study-level background: Of the Susac syndrome patients who were sequenced, roughly 8 were in clinical remission while 5 or 6 had clinically active disease. At blood withdrawal, Susac syndrome patients were either therapy-naive, taking corticosteroids (in some cases with IVIg as well), or taking IVIg alone. Repertoire sequencing was used to test whether CD8+ T cell activation and differentiation in Susac syndrome was antigen driven. The study compared CD8+ T cell repertoire clonality among 11 to 12 healthy donors, about 14 Susac syndrome patients and about 16 multiple sclerosis patients. Overall study results and their limits: CD8+ repertoires in Susac syndrome showed clonal expansion, which was highest in CD8+ TEMRA cells and was greater in clinically active patients than in remitting patients. Around 15 Susac-specific public clones were identified in the total CD8+ repertoire, and about 5 Susac-specific public clones were identified in the CD8+ TEMRA repertoire. The study acknowledged that relatively few individuals were included in the TCR sequencing and HLA analysis.

V and J are truncated by 0 bases and 4 bases respectively, leaving an intervening sequence of 7 bases. CDR1 and CDR2, per the germline V gene, are MNHEY and SVGEGT. The CDR3 runs 13 amino acids, cysteine and phenylalanine included. Only the CDR3 part of the read is kept: 39 bases, read in frame from the first base. RNA was extracted with the RNeasy kit and 0.5 to 1 ug was reverse transcribed using random hexamers. The immunoSEQ multiplex PCR assay, covering 54 Vbeta and 13 Jbeta segments, was used to amplify TCR beta CDR3 regions. PCR amplification bias was corrected by using a synthetic template baseline for primer optimization and computational correction. The paper's data handling went like this. Reads were annotated to V, D and J genes according to IMGT and were analyzed with immunoSEQ Analyzer, with only productive sequences retained. Clonality was computed as one minus Shannon entropy normalized by log2 of the number of productive unique sequences. Public and private clones were assessed among the 100 most prevalent clones of each patient and control. Clones were defined as Susac-specific when absent from the healthy and MS cohorts, from roughly 1,100 published viral clones and from other ImmuneACCESS disease sequences. Using fastp at Q25 and MiXCR, TCRdb reprocessed the public reads and kept productive beta chains. For every CDR3 protein sequence, its rows merge into one entry that carries the most common genes and DNA. In this record, the V and J calls reflect TCRdb's handling and not the investigators' own analysis. This sample has around 170,000 distinct CDR3 sequences in its table, and approximately 95% of those were observed once. The ten largest clones take up around 0.15% of the sample.

High-throughput TCR beta sequencing profiled peripheral blood CD8+ and CD4+ T cells from healthy donors, Susac syndrome patients and multiple sclerosis patients. The Susac syndrome patients fulfilled recently defined diagnostic criteria for either definite or probable disease. CD8+ TEMRA cells were enriched by FACS, while bulk CD8+ and CD4+ T cells were purified by magnetic negative isolation. Blood was drawn into EDTA tubes, processed within 24 hours, and PBMCs were isolated by density gradient centrifugation. PBMCs destined for TCR sequencing were cryopreserved in liquid nitrogen and later thawed in a 37 °C water bath. Purity of sorted or isolated CD4+, CD8+ and CD8+ TEMRA cells was at least 90%.

Sequenced: CD8+ T cells from PBMCs. This clonotype originated in a human donor with Susac syndrome. The chain is encoded by TRBV6-2 or TRBV6-3 joined to TRBJ2-7; the D gene cannot be resolved reliably. Read as DNA, the sequence is TGTGCCAGCAGTTACTCTTCTAGGTACGAGCAGTACTTC. Translated, this is CASSYSSRYEQYF.